The clone carrying this T cell receptor beta chain was counted only a few times. The antigen is unknown. V was shortened by 6 bases and J by 4 bases, with 7 bases between the two germline ends. Germline lookup yields CDR1 MGHDK and CDR2 SYGVNS. The CDR3 runs 13 residues. This sample was included in a study of T cells in Graves' hyperthyroidism and ophthalmopathy. Regions amplified from RNA transcripts were the TCR beta CDR3 regions. Carried out on the TCR CDR3, a first-round RT-PCR used the HTBI primer set. TCRdb fed the multiplex PCR reads into MiXCR, producing one record per CDR3 protein. The sample includes more than 300,000 distinct CDR3 sequences, roughly 15% of them seen just once. General study points: Most thyroid-expanded clonotypes above 0.001 were also found in blood.

The chain recombines TRBV25-1 with TRBJ1-6; D is uncertain. Source material: blood. The receptor comes from a woman between 25 and 40 years old with Graves' ophthalmopathy. CDR3 bases: TGTGCCAGCAGGGGGTTTTATAATTCACCCCTCCACTTT. Its protein is CASRGFYNSPLHF.